The T cell receptor beta chain under discussion was sequenced for a study of cytomegalovirus exposure and HLA in healthy donors. CDR3 length equals 12 residues. Trimming shortened V by 8 bases and J by 8 bases, and 13 bases separated the two germline ends. The germline CDR1 and CDR2 sequences are MNHNY and SVGAGI (reference sequence). On this clone: Its matching antigen is unknown.

Both 60 Vbeta primers and 13 Jbeta primers went into the PCR. Only in-frame clones appear in the TCRdb table, and some are missing; sequencing was by immunoSEQ multiplex PCR. The listing records 96,000 or so clones. Study observations and caveats: It emerged from a later analysis that several of the most significant clusters appeared to be linked to common viral pathogens. Later genetic work tied a missense DCLRE1C variant to beta-chain V and J trimming. Evidence from a later analysis indicated that most CMV-associated TCR beta chains looked HLA-restricted.

This chain uses TRBV6-6 with TRBJ1-5; D not certain. Material: PBMCs. This receptor was obtained from a woman in her 30s in good health and CMV-seronegative. CDR3 coding DNA: TGTGCCAGCTGCGGGATAGAAGAGCCCCAGCATTTT. Its translation is CASCGIEEPQHF.